A single sample is the source of the 23 T cell receptor beta chains below, sequenced in a study of shared clonotypes between healthy human individuals. Generated by immunoSEQ multiplex PCR, the TCRdb table keeps only in-frame clones and is missing some. The sample holds approximately 440,000 clones, around 77% seen once. Sequencing was performed on PBMCs. The receptor source for this set is a woman in her forties in good health. Some clones in this sample may be carry-over from other donors' samples.

The chain uses TRBV29-1 and TRBJ1-1; D remains ambiguous. Per the germline V gene, CDR1 is SQVTM and CDR2 is ANQGSEA. CDR3 size: 11 residues. V was cut by 4 bases and J by 4 bases, with 7 bases left in between. This chain's CDR3 is CSVGETTEAFF. DNA of the CDR3: TGCAGCGTTGGTGAAACCACTGAAGCTTTCTTT.

Details on this clone: It may be a read error: a sequence one base away is much more abundant. The final CDR3 position lacks the conserved phenylalanine or tryptophan, pointing to a likely read error. J is TRBJ1-1 and V is TRBV5-4, with TRBD1 matching over 7 bases. Looked up from germline, CDR1 is SGHNT and CDR2 is YYREEE (reference sequence). The V and J ends lost 4 bases and 1 base, in that order; junction bases with no gene match: 4. The CDR3 runs 14 residues. CDR3 bases: TGTGCCAGCAGCATAGACAGGGCGAACACTGAAGCTTTCCTT. This gives the protein CASSIDRANTEAFL.

This rearrangement joins TRBV5-1 to TRBJ2-7; TRBD2 is a possible D gene (5 bases). Germline V gene data show CDR1 as SGHRS and CDR2 as YFSETQ. V dropped 0 bases and J dropped 5 bases, with 9 bases sitting between them. This CDR3 spans 13 amino acids. CDR3 sequence reads: CASSLEGEDEQYF. The CDR3 DNA follows: TGCGCCAGCAGCTTGGAGGGAGAAGACGAGCAGTACTTC.

The chain links TRBV6-4 to TRBJ2-2; 10 bases align to TRBD2. V trimming: 6 bases; J trimming: 7 bases; junction bases outside the gene matches: 8. Per the germline V gene, CDR1 is MRHNA and CDR2 is SNTAGT. CDR3 length: 15 amino acids. The CDR3 sequence: CASSTSGKPDGELFF. The DNA of the CDR3 is TGTGCCAGCAGCACTAGCGGGAAGCCCGACGGGGAGCTGTTTTTT.

The rearrangement joins TRBV6-1 to TRBJ1-1; TRBD1 aligns across 8 bases. Germline values: CDR1 MNHNS, CDR2 SASEGT. V lost 4 bases and J lost 1; bases outside the gene matches: 8. This CDR3 is built from 16 residues. This CDR3 is CASSGGQGAGNTEAFF. CDR3 coding DNA: TGTGCCAGCAGTGGCGGGCAGGGGGCAGGGAACACTGAAGCTTTCTTT.

V gene TRBV29-1 combines with J gene TRBJ2-7, with 7 nucleotides matching TRBD2. V was clipped by 3 bases and J by 4 bases; unmatched bases: 9. There are 14 residues in the CDR3. The germline CDR1 and CDR2 sequences are SQVTM and ANQGSEA. The chain's CDR3 is CSVEGLPGGYEQYF. CDR3 coding DNA: TGCAGCGTTGAGGGCCTTCCGGGAGGTTACGAGCAGTACTTC.

This rearrangement joins TRBV10-2 to TRBJ1-1; no clear D. The CDR3 is 15 amino acids. The germline gives CDR1 WSHSY, CDR2 SAAADI. Trimming stripped 1 base from V and 3 bases from J, with 12 bases between. Here the CDR3 DNA reads TGCGCCAGCAGTGAGTTTGTCGGGAGGGACACTGAAGCTTTCTTT. It translates to CASSEFVGRDTEAFF.

The rearrangement uses TRBV4-2 and TRBJ2-4, with D perhaps TRBD1 (5 bases). The V and J ends lost 3 bases and 4 bases respectively, with 22 bases between them. Germline assignment: CDR1 LGHNA and CDR2 YNFKEQ. The CDR3 spans 18 residues. The CDR3 reads CASSQSRSTGFLKNIQYF. CDR3 bases: TGTGCCAGCAGCCAGTCCAGATCTACAGGTTTCCTAAAAAACATTCAGTACTTC.

The chain links TRBV10-1 to TRBJ2-2; 12 nucleotides agree with TRBD2. The ends lost 4 bases at V and 7 bases at J; junction bases unmatched: 10. The CDR3 runs to 17 residues. CDR1 is WNHNN and CDR2 is SYGVQD in the germline V gene (reference sequence). The CDR3 DNA reads TGCGCCAGCAGTGGGACGGGCACTAGCGGGAGGATCGGGGAGCTGTTTTTT. It translates to CASSGTGTSGRIGELFF.

Only a few counts were recorded for this clone. The rearrangement uses TRBV2 and TRBJ1-4; the D gene is possibly TRBD1 (5 bases). Germline CDR1 and CDR2: SNHLY and FYNNEI. V shed 4 bases and J shed 7 bases, with 13 bases lying between them. The CDR3 consists of 14 residues. The CDR3 bases are TGTGCCAGCAGTGCTGACAGTGGACCTGAAAAACTGTTTTTT. This sequence encodes CASSADSGPEKLFF.

This clone was seen a single time. A junction boundary mismatches the germline segment, possibly from a read error. Other DNA sequences in this specimen translate into the identical CDR3. The chain links TRBV6-6 to TRBJ2-7; perhaps D is TRBD1 or TRBD2 (5 bases each). CDR1 is MNHNY, CDR2 SVGAGI, per germline (reference sequence). The CDR3 totals 12 residues. CDR3 coding DNA: TGTGCCAGCAGTGCCGGGGCCTACGAGCAATACTTC. Protein: CASSAGAYEQYF.

A word on this clone: One base separates it from a far larger clone, so it is likely a read error. No conserved phenylalanine or tryptophan is present at the end of the CDR3, so a read error is the likely explanation. The chain recombines TRBV30 with TRBJ1-5; D unclear. The CDR3 contains 12 residues. V lost 1 base, J lost 4 bases, and 5 bases lay in between. The germline CDR1 and CDR2 sequences are GTSNPN and SVGIG (reference sequence). CDR3 sequence: CAWSAQNQPQHL. As DNA, the CDR3 is TGTGCCTGGAGTGCACAAAATCAGCCCCAGCATCTT.

This clone was counted a single time. This rearrangement joins TRBV27 to TRBJ1-3, with 7 nucleotides matching TRBD1. The V gene end was trimmed by 7 bases and the J gene end by 8 bases; junction bases not matched to a gene: 11. Germline V CDR1 and CDR2: MNHEY, SMNVEV (reference sequence). This CDR3 is built from 14 residues. The CDR3 nucleotides are TGTGCCAGCAAAAATAAACAGGGGCGGGACACCATATATTTT. Its translation is CASKNKQGRDTIYF.

The chain is built from TRBV10-2 and TRBJ2-2; tentative D call: TRBD1 (6 bases). CDR1 and CDR2 from the germline V gene are WSHSY and SAAADI. The CDR3 is made up of 15 amino acids. With 10 bases removed from V and 0 bases from J, the gap between germline ends came to 15 bases. The CDR3 nucleotides read TGCGCCACCGGGACAACCCGTGCGAACACCGGGGAGCTGTTTTTT. Translated: CATGTTRANTGELFF.

This clone occurred once. The chain is built from TRBV2 and TRBJ1-4; 11 nucleotides agree with TRBD1. CDR1 is SNHLY, CDR2 FYNNEI, per germline. This CDR3 region has 16 residues. V was pared by 7 bases and J by 8 bases, with 12 bases of the junction left unmatched. The CDR3 sequence: CASNVSPGQGEEKLFF. The DNA of the CDR3 is TGTGCCAGCAATGTTTCTCCGGGACAGGGGGAGGAAAAACTGTTTTTT.

The chain recombines TRBV30 with TRBJ1-6; D is uncertain. Germline lookup yields CDR1 GTSNPN and CDR2 SVGIG (reference sequence). The CDR3 has 14 residues. V lost 0 bases and J lost 8, with 11 bases in between. The CDR3 is CAWSVPGGDSPLHF. Here the CDR3 DNA reads TGTGCCTGGAGTGTACCGGGCGGCGATTCACCCCTCCACTTT.

J is TRBJ1-1 and V is TRBV5-1; D is unclear. The CDR3 has 12 amino acids. CDR1 and CDR2 from the germline V gene are SGHRS and YFSETQ. Trimming stripped 4 bases from V and 4 bases from J, with 8 bases between. As DNA, the CDR3 is TGCGCCAGCAGCATACAGAGCACTGAAGCTTTCTTT. The encoded protein is CASSIQSTEAFF. Full variable domain (rest looked up from reference TRBV5-1 and TRBJ1-1): KAGVTQTPRYLIKTRGQQVTLSCSPISGHRSVSWYQQTPGQGLQFLFEYFSETQRNKGNFPGRFSGRQFSNSRSEMNVSTLELGDSALYLCASSIQSTEAFFGQGTRLTVV.

In nucleotides, the CDR3 is TGTGCCAGCAGCTCGGGGGACAGGGATGCCGGGGAGCTGTTTTTT. It encodes CASSSGDRDAGELFF. The chain links TRBV11-1 to TRBJ2-2; 9 bases fit TRBD1. V trimming: 4 bases; J trimming: 6 bases; junction bases outside the gene matches: 6. CDR3 length: 15 residues. Germline assignment: CDR1 SGHAT and CDR2 FQDESV (reference sequence).

Remarks on this clone: Relative to the germline gene, one junction end is altered; a read error may explain this. This chain uses TRBV7-7 with TRBJ2-5; tentative D call: TRBD2 (6 bases). CDR3 length equals 14 residues. Germline V lookup: CDR1 SSHAT, CDR2 FNYEAQ (reference sequence). This CDR3 reads CASSLNGRGETQYF. CDR3 sequence (DNA): TGTGCTAGCAGCTTAAACGGGAGAGGAGAGACCCAGTACTTC.

V usage is TRBV5-4 and J usage is TRBJ2-7, with TRBD2 matching over 13 bases. V trimming: 2 bases; J trimming: 2 bases; junction bases outside the gene matches: 1. The CDR3 totals 15 residues. Germline V CDR1 and CDR2: SGHNT, YYREEE (reference sequence). The chain's CDR3 is CASSFGLAGAYEQYF. The CDR3 DNA reads TGTGCCAGCAGCTTCGGACTAGCGGGAGCCTACGAGCAGTACTTC.

This clone was seen more than once but under ten times. The CDR3 loop reads CASSATGVGLYEQYF. The CDR3 nucleotides are TGTGCCAGCAGCGCAACGGGAGTCGGTCTCTACGAGCAGTACTTC. The V and J genes are TRBV7-9 and TRBJ2-7; possible D gene TRBD2, 6 bases. The CDR3 has 15 residues. Germline CDR1 is SEHNR and CDR2 is FQNEAQ (reference sequence). The V end was cut by 5 bases, the J end by 3 bases, with 17 bases between.

The chain employs TRBV14 and TRBJ1-5; 11 nucleotides match TRBD1. CDR1 SGHDN and CDR2 FVKESK come from the germline V gene. The CDR3 length is 18 residues. The V segment lost 3 bases and the J segment 4 bases; nucleotides outside the gene matches: 11. In DNA, the CDR3 is TGTGCCAGCAGCCAGACCCGGGACAGGGGGAGTGGGAATCAGCCCCAGCATTTT. Protein product: CASSQTRDRGSGNQPQHF.

The sample holds a few counts of this clone. A far larger clone is one nucleotide away, so this likely arose from a read error. Different DNA sequences within this sample yield the same CDR3. The rearrangement links TRBV6-5 to TRBJ2-2, with a weak D call TRBD2 (5 bases). This CDR3 region has 15 residues. The V gene's germline CDR1 is MNHEY and CDR2 SVGAGI. The CDR3 reads CASSIRTANTGELFF. The CDR3 DNA reads TGTGCCAGCAGTATCCGGACTGCGAACACTGGGGAGCTGTTTTTT.